This T cell receptor beta chain was sequenced in a study of blood T cell repertoires in COVID-19. Trimming removed 7 bases from V and 5 bases from J, with 14 bases in between. The germline V gene has CDR1 MDHEN and CDR2 SYDVKM. This CDR3 contains 13 residues. Authors' processing steps: Estimated nucleated cell counts came from reference gene primer amplification. Using immunoSEQ multiplex PCR, the repertoire was profiled, and TCRdb retains in-frame clones only, with some absent. V, J and clone size derive from that table, while D and trimming were established from the DNA sequence. Of fewer than 120,000 clones in the sample, approximately 79% were seen once.

Material for sequencing was peripheral blood. The sequence came from a woman older than 75 with active or convalescent COVID-19. The rearrangement joins TRBV28 to TRBJ1-2; D is uncertain. This CDR3 reads CASTLREGYGYTF. The DNA of the CDR3 is TGTGCCAGCACTCTTCGCGAGGGATATGGCTACACCTTC.